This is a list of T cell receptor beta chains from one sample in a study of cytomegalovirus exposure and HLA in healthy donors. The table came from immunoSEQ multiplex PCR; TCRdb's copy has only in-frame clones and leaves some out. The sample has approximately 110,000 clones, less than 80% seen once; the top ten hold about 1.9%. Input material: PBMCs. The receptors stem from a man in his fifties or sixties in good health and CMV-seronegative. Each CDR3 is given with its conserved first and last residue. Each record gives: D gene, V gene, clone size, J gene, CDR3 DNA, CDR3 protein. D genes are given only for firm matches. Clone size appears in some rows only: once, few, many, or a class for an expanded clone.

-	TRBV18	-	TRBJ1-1	TGTGCCAGCTCACCACTGGCGGTCGGAGGGCCAAACACTGAAGCTTTCTTT	CASSPLAVGGPNTEAFF
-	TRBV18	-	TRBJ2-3	TGTGCCAGCTCACCAGGAACTCCAGAAAGGGGTACGCAGTATTTT	CASSPGTPERGTQYF
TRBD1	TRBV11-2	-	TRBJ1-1	TGTGCCAGCAGAACTGGACAGGGGGGCACTGAAGCTTTCTTT	CASRTGQGGTEAFF
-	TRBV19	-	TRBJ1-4	TGTGCCAGTAGTAACCGGGACTCTAATGAAAAACTGTTTTTT	CASSNRDSNEKLFF
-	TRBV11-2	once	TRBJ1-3	TGTGCCAGCAGCTTGCCAGGGCGAAACACCATATATTTT	CASSLPGRNTIYF
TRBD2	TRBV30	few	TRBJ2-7	TGTGCCTGGAGTGTCTGGCGGGGGACGCGCGAGCAGTACTTC	CAWSVWRGTREQYF
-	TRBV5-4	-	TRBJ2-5	TGTGCCACCGCTCGGGAATCAGCGGAGACCCAGTACTTC	CATARESAETQYF
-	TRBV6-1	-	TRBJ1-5	TGTGCCAGCAGTTCAGACACTTATAGCAATCAGCCCCAGCATTTT	CASSSDTYSNQPQHF
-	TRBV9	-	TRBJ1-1	TGTGCCAGCAGCGTAGAGGCAGGGATAGGCACTGAAGCTTTCTTT	CASSVEAGIGTEAFF
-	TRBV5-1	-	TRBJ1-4	TGCGCCAGCAGCCTACGGAGAGGGGAGGGAACTAATGAAAAACTGTTTTTT	CASSLRRGEGTNEKLFF
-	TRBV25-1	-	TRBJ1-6	TGTGCCAGCAGTTTAACGGGACACGGCTATTCACCCCTCCACTTT	CASSLTGHGYSPLHF
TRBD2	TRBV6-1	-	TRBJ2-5	TGTGCCAGCAGTTTGACTAGCGGGGGGTGGGAGACCCAGTACTTC	CASSLTSGGWETQYF
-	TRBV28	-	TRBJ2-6	TGTGCCAGCAGTACCAGACAGAAGAGCTCTGGGGCCAACGTCCTGACTTTC	CASSTRQKSSGANVLTF
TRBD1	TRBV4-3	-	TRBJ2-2	TGCGCCAGCAGGGACACAGGGGACACCGGGGAGCTGTTTTTT	CASRDTGDTGELFF
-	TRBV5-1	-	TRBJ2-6	TGCGCCAGCAGCTTATTGACAGGAGAGGCCAACGTCCTGACTTTC	CASSLLTGEANVLTF
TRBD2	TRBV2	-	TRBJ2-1	TGTGCCAGCAGTGCCCTAGCGGGGGGTGGTGAGCAGTTCTTC	CASSALAGGGEQFF